The rows below give T cell receptor beta chains drawn from one sample of a study of cytomegalovirus exposure and HLA in healthy donors. Measured with immunoSEQ multiplex PCR; TCRdb has only the in-frame clones, and not every one. The table lists approximately 150,000 clones, roughly nine tenths of them singletons. Sequencing was performed on PBMCs. All receptors derive from a woman aged 18-30 years in good health and CMV-seropositive. The CDR3 runs from the conserved cysteine through the conserved F or W. The D gene is left open where the match is weak. Size tells how often a clone was seen (once, few, many) or the class of an expanded clone, and some rows leave it out.

j_call | clone_size | d_call | v_call | cdr3_length | cdr3_nt | cdr3_aa
TRBJ2-2 | . | TRBD1 | TRBV5-6 | 18 | TGTGCCAGCAGCTTGGTTGGGGACAGGGGGCTGGACACCGGGGAGCTGTTTTTT | CASSLVGDRGLDTGELFF
TRBJ2-7 | . | TRBD1 | TRBV7-2 | 14 | TGTGCCAGCAGCACGGGACAGCGACCCTACGAGCAGTACTTC | CASSTGQRPYEQYF
TRBJ2-7 | . | . | TRBV7-9 | 10 | TGTGCCATGGGTCGGGACGAGCAGTACTTC | CAMGRDEQYF
TRBJ2-7 | . | . | TRBV10-3 | 15 | TGTGCCATCAGTGAGTCGGGGGGGCCTGAGACCGAGCAGTACTTC | CAISESGGPETEQYF
TRBJ2-7 | . | . | TRBV11-1 | 14 | TGTGCCAGCAGCTTAGCGGGAGCCCCCTACGAGCAGTACTTC | CASSLAGAPYEQYF
TRBJ1-2 | . | TRBD1 | TRBV29-1 | 13 | TGCAGCGCCGAGAGGGACAGGGGGGTAGGATACACCTTC | CSAERDRGVGYTF
TRBJ2-1 | . | . | TRBV7-9 | 12 | TGTGCCAGCAGCCCTTCTTACAATGAGCAGTTCTTC | CASSPSYNEQFF
TRBJ1-5 | . | . | TRBV7-2 | 17 | TGTGCCAGCAGCTTAGGATACAGGACATTCTACAATCAGCCCCAGCATTTT | CASSLGYRTFYNQPQHF
TRBJ1-1 | once | . | TRBV28 | 14 | TGTGCCAGCCTGCCTGGAACAGCGAACACTGAAGCTTTCTTT | CASLPGTANTEAFF
TRBJ1-1 | . | TRBD1 | TRBV10-3 | 13 | TGTGCCATCAGCTGGGACAGGGGCACTGAAGCTTTCTTT | CAISWDRGTEAFF
TRBJ2-5 | . | TRBD1 | TRBV6-6 | 13 | TGTGCCAGCAGACAGACAGGGGGCGAGACCCAGTACTTC | CASRQTGGETQYF
TRBJ2-7 | . | TRBD2 | TRBV27 | 14 | TGTGCCAGCAGAAAAGCGGGAGGTTCCTACGAGCAGTACTTC | CASRKAGGSYEQYF
TRBJ2-7 | . | TRBD2 | TRBV19 | 18 | TGTGCCAGTAGTGCCATCCCGGAGGGTCTAGCGGGGTCTGTTGAGCAGTACTTC | CASSAIPEGLAGSVEQYF
TRBJ2-3 | . | . | TRBV6-5 | 15 | TGTGCCAGCAGTTACTCCGACAGTAATCAAGATACGCAGTATTTT | CASSYSDSNQDTQYF
TRBJ2-3 | once | TRBD2 | TRBV5-1 | 16 | TGCGCCAGCAGCTCTGGGACTAGCGGGAGCACAGATACGCAGTATTTT | CASSSGTSGSTDTQYF
TRBJ1-1 | . | . | TRBV30 | 15 | TGTGCCTGGAGTGTACGGTCAGGGATAGGCACTGAAGCTTTCTTT | CAWSVRSGIGTEAFF